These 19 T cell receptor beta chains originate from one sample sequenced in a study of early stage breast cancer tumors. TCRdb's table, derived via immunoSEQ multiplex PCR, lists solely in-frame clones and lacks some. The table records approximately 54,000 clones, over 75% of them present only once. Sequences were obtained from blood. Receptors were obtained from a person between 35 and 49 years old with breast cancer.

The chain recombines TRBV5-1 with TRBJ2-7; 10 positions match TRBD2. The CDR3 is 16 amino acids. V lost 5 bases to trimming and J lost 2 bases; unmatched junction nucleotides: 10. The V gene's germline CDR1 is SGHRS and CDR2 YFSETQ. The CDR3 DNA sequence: TGCGCCAGCAGGATCTCTAGCGGGAGTAGCGCCTACGAGCAGTACTTC. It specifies CASRISSGSSAYEQYF.

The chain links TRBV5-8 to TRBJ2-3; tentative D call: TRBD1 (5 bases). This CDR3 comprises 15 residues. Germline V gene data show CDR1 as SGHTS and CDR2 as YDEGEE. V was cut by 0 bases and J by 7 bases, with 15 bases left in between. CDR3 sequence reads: CASSLGWGSDNTQYF. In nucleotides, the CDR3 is TGTGCCAGCAGCTTGGGGTGGGGCAGCGACAATACGCAGTATTTT. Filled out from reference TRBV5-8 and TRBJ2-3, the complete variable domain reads EAGVTQSPTHLIKTRGQQATLRCSPISGHTSVYWYQQALGLGLQFLLWYDEGEERNRGNFPPRFSGRQFPNYSSELNVNALELEDSALYLCASSLGWGSDNTQYFGPGTRLTVL.

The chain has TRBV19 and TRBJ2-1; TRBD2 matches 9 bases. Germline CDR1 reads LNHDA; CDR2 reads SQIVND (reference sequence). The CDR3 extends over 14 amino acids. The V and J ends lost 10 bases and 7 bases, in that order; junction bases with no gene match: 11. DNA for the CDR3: TGTGCCACCAAACGGGGACTAGCAGGTAATGAGCAGTTCTTC. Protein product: CATKRGLAGNEQFF.

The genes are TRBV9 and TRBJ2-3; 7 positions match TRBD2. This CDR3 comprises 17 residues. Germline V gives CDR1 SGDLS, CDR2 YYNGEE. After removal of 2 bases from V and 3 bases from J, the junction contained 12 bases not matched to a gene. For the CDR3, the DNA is TGTGCCAGCAGCGTTACCCTAGCGGTTTTTGGGACAGATACGCAGTATTTT. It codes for CASSVTLAVFGTDTQYF.

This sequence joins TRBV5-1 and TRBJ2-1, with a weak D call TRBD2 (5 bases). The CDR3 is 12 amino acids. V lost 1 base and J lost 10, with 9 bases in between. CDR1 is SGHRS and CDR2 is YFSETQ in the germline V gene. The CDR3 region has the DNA TGCGCCAGCAGCTTGACTAGTGCGGAGCAGTTCTTC. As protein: CASSLTSAEQFF.

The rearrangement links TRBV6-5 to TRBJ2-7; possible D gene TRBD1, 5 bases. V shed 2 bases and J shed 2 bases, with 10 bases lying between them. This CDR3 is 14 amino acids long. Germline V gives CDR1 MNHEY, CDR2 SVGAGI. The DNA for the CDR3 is TGTGCCAGCAGTTACCTGGACATTGCCTACGAGCAGTACTTC. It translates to CASSYLDIAYEQYF.

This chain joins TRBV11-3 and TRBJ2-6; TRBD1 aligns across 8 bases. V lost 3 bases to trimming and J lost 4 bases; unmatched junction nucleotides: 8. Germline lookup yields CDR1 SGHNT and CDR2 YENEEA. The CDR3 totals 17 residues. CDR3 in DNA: TGTGCCAGCAGCTTTCCATCAGGGGGCGACGGGGCCAACGTCCTGACTTTC. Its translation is CASSFPSGGDGANVLTF.

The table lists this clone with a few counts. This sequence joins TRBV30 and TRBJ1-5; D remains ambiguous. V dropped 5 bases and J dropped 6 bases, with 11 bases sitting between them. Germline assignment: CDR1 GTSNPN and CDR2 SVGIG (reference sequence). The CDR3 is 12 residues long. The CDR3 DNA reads TGTGCCTGGGGAAGAACGAGTCAGCCCCAGCATTTT. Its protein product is CAWGRTSQPQHF.

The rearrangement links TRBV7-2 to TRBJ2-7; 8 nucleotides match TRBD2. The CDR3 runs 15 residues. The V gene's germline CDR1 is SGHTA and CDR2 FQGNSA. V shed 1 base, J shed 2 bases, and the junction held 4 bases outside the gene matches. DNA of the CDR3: TGTGCCAGCAGCTTAGATTGGCGGGGGGCCTACGAGCAGTACTTC. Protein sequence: CASSLDWRGAYEQYF.

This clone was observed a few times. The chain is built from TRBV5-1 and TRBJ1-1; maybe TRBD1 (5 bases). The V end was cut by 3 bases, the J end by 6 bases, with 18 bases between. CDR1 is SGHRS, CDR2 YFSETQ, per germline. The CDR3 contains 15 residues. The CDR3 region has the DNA TGCGCCAGCAGCTCCCTGAGCGGGGGGATGGCTGAAGCTTTCTTT. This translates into CASSSLSGGMAEAFF. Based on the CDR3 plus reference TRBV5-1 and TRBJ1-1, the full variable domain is KAGVTQTPRYLIKTRGQQVTLSCSPISGHRSVSWYQQTPGQGLQFLFEYFSETQRNKGNFPGRFSGRQFSNSRSEMNVSTLELGDSALYLCASSSLSGGMAEAFFGQGTRLTVV.

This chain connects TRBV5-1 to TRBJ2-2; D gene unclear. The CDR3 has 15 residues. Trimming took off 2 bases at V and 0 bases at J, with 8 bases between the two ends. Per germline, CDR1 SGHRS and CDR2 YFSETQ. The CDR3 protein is CASSLGTSNTGELFF. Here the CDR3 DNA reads TGCGCCAGCAGCTTAGGCACATCGAACACCGGGGAGCTGTTTTTT. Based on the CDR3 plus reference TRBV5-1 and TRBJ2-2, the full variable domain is KAGVTQTPRYLIKTRGQQVTLSCSPISGHRSVSWYQQTPGQGLQFLFEYFSETQRNKGNFPGRFSGRQFSNSRSEMNVSTLELGDSALYLCASSLGTSNTGELFFGEGSRLTVL.

The CDR3 DNA follows: TGTGCCAGTACCCCCGGGACAGCCGGAAACACCATATATTTT. Translated: CASTPGTAGNTIYF. The chain links TRBV19 to TRBJ1-3; 7 nucleotides agree with TRBD1. The junction had 7 bases not matched to a gene; V was cut back by 7 bases and J by 4 bases. The CDR3 has 14 amino acids. Germline assignment: CDR1 LNHDA and CDR2 SQIVND (reference sequence).

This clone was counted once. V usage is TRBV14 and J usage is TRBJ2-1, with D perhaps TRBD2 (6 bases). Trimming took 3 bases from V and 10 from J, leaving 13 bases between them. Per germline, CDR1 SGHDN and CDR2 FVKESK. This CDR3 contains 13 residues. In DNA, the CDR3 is TGTGCCAGCAGCCAGTTAATGGCGGGAGAGCAGTTCTTC. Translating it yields CASSQLMAGEQFF.

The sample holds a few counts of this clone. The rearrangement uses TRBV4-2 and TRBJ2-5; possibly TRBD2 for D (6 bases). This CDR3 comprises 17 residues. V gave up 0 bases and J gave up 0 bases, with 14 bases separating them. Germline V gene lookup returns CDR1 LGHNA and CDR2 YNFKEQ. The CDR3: CASSQEFPRDYQETQYF. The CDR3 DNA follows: TGTGCCAGCAGCCAAGAGTTCCCCCGGGACTACCAAGAGACCCAGTACTTC.

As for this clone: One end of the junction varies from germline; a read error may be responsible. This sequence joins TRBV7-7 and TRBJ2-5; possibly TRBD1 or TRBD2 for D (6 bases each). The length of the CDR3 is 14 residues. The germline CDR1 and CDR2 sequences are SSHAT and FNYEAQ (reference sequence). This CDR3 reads CASSLGGGLGAQYF. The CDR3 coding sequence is TGTGCTAGCAGCTTAGGAGGGGGTCTAGGGGCCCAGTACTTC.

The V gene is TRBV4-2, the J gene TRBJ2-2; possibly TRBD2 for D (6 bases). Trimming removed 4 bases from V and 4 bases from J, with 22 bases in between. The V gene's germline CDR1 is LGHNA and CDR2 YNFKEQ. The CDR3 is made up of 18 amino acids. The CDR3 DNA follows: TGTGCCAGCAGCCTTTCTGGGTCTGAGGGAGGTTCCACCGGGGAGCTGTTTTTT. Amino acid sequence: CASSLSGSEGGSTGELFF.

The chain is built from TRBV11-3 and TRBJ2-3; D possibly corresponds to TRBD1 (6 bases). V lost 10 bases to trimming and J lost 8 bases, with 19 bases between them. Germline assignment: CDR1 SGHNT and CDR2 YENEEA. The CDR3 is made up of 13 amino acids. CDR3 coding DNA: TGTGCCATCCAGCTTCGGGACACGGCTACGCAGTATTTT. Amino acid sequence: CAIQLRDTATQYF.

CDR3 coding DNA: TGTGCCAGCAGCGTAACGGCTGCAACTAATGAAAAACTGTTTTTT. It yields the protein CASSVTAATNEKLFF. The chain links TRBV11-2 to TRBJ1-4; no clear D gene. V lost 5 bases, J lost 0 bases, and 10 bases lay in between. CDR3 size: 15 residues. Germline loops: CDR1 SGHAT, CDR2 FQNNGV.

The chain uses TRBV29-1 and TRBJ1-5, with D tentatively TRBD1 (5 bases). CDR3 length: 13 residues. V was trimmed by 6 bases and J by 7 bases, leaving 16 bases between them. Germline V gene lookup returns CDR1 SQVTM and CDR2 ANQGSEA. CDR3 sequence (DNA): TGCAGCGTCTCCGACAGTAGCCGACAGCCCCAGCATTTT. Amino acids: CSVSDSSRQPQHF. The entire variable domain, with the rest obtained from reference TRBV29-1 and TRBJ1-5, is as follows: SAVISQKPSRDICQRGTSLTIQCQVDSQVTMMFWYRQQPGQSLTLIATANQGSEATYESGFVIDKFPISRPNLTFSTLTVSNMSPEDSSIYLCSVSDSSRQPQHFGDGTRLSIL.